This T cell receptor beta chain derives from a study of T-cell reconstitution after alpha-beta-depleted transplantation in children (dated by TCRdb to the mid-2010s). About the investigation overall: T-cell immune reconstitution after TCRalphabeta/CD19-depleted allogeneic hematopoietic cell transplantation in children was quantitatively tracked in the study by means of TCR repertoire profiling.

The germline V gene gives CDR1 as MNHEY and CDR2 as SVGAGI. The CDR3 numbers 13 residues from cysteine through phenylalanine. Only the CDR3 part of the read is kept: 39 bases, read in frame from the first base. V loses 5 bases, J loses 3 bases, and the germline ends lie 8 bases apart. This clonotype showed up many times. Its antigen has not been determined. The record has no base qualities; no much larger clone is one base away. Library generation was performed with PCR. Sequenced using an Illumina HiSeq 2500. Molecular barcoding was employed in the preparation of TCR libraries, with unique molecular identifiers being used to normalize TCRbeta repertoire quantification. The public reads were quality trimmed at Q25 with fastp and then assembled into clones with MiXCR by TCRdb, keeping productive beta chains. Identical CDR3 protein sequences are pooled into one entry, listed with their most common genes and DNA. The sample table records 640,000 or so distinct CDR3 sequences; around 16% of these occur just once. The ten largest clonotypes hold 0.8% to 1.1% of the sample.

The clonotype was recovered from a human donor who donated a stem cell graft to a child with acute myeloid leukemia. Specimen: PBMCs from the stem cell graft donor, collected from the stem cell graft. The receptor chain draws on TRBV6-5 and TRBJ1-5; no D segment can be confidently identified. CDR3 region: CASSNGHNQPQHF. The DNA is as follows: TGTGCCAGCAGTAACGGGCACAATCAGCCCCAGCATTTT.